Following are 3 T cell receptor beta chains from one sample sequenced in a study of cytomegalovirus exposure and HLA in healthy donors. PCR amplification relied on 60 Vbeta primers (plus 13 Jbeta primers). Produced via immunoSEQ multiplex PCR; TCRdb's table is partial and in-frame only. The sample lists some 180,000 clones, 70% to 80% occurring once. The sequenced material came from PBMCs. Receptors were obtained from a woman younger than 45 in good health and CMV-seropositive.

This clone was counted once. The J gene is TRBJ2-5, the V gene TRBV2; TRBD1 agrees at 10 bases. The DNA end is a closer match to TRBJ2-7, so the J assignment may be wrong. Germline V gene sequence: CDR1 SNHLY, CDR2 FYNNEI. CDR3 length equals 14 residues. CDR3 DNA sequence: TGTGCCAGCAGCCGACAGGGGGCAAGCTACGAGCAGTACTTC. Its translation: CASSRQGASYEQYF.

The CDR3 nucleotides are TGTGCCAGCAGCGTTGGGACAGGTTCCTACAATGAGCAGTTCTTC. Translation gives CASSVGTGSYNEQFF. The chain carries TRBV5-8 and TRBJ2-1, with 8 bases fitting TRBD1. The CDR3 runs to 15 residues. Germline assignment: CDR1 SGHTS and CDR2 YDEGEE. J was trimmed by 1 base and V by 4 bases; bases with no gene match: 4.

The CDR3 reads CASNGHLNTEAFF. The CDR3 bases are TGTGCCAGCAACGGACACCTGAACACTGAAGCTTTCTTT. The genes are TRBV7-9 and TRBJ1-1; possible D gene TRBD1, 5 bases. Germline V gene data show CDR1 as SEHNR and CDR2 as FQNEAQ (reference sequence). V was trimmed by 7 bases and J by 0 bases, leaving 9 bases between them. The CDR3 length is 13 residues.